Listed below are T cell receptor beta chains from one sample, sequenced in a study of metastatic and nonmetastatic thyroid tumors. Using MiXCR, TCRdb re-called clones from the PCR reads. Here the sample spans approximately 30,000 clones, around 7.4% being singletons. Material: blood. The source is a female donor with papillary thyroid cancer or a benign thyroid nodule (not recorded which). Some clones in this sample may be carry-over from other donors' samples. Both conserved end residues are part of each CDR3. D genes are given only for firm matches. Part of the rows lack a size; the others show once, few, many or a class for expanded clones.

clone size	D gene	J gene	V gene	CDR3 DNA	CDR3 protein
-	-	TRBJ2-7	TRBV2	TGTGTCAGCGGAACGAGAGACGAGCAGTACTTC	CVSGTRDEQYF
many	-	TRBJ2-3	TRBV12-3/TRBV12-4	TGTGCCAGCAGTTTGACCTCAGATACGCAGTATTTT	CASSLTSDTQYF
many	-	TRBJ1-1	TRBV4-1	TGCGCCAGCAGCCAAGAGATGAGTAGGAGCTACCGGCTGAACACTGAAGCTTTCTTT	CASSQEMSRSYRLNTEAFF
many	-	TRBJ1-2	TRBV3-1	TGTGCCAGCAGCCAAGGGAATTATGGCTACACCTTC	CASSQGNYGYTF
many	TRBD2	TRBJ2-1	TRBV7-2	TGTGCCAGCAGCGCGGGACTAGCGGGAGGGAATGAGCAGTTCTTC	CASSAGLAGGNEQFF
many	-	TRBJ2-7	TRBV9	TGTGCCAGCAGCGTAGGTGGAGATTTAATCTCCTACGAGCAGTACTTC	CASSVGGDLISYEQYF
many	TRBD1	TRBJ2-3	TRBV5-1	TGCGCCAGCAGCCGCCAGGGGGTAGATACGCAGTATTTT	CASSRQGVDTQYF
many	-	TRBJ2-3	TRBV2	TGTGCCAGCAGTTACCATAGCGGCCTTAGCACAGATACGCAGTATTTT	CASSYHSGLSTDTQYF
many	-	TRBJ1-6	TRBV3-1	TGTGCCAGCAGCCACCTAGCGGGGAACTCACCCCTCCACTTT	CASSHLAGNSPLHF
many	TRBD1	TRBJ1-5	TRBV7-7	TGTGCTAGCAGCGACAGGGGGTTCAGCAATCAGCCCCAGCATTTT	CASSDRGFSNQPQHF
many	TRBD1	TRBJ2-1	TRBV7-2	TGTGCCAGCACCCCGACAGGGTGGGGAAATGAGCAGTTCTTC	CASTPTGWGNEQFF
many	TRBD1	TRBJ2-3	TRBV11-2	TGTGCCAGCAGCTCTCAGGGACAGGGGGTATCAGATACGCAGTATTTT	CASSSQGQGVSDTQYF
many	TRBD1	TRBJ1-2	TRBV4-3	TGCGCCAGCAGAGGACAGGGGGGTGGCTACACCTTC	CASRGQGGGYTF
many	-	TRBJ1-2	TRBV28	TGTGCCAGCAGTTCCCCGAGCGGGGGAAACTATGGCTACACCTTC	CASSSPSGGNYGYTF
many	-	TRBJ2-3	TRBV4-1	TGCGCCAGCAGCCAAGTTGGACGGCAGTCTAGCACAGATACGCAGTATTTT	CASSQVGRQSSTDTQYF
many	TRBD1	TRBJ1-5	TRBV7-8	TGTGCCAGCAGCTTAGGTGGCAGGGGGTACAATCAGCCCCAGCATTTT	CASSLGGRGYNQPQHF
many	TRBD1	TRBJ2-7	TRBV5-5	TGTGCCAGCAGCACGTCGTCCGGGACAGCAACCTACGAGCAGTACTTC	CASSTSSGTATYEQYF
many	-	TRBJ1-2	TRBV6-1	TGTGCCAGCAGTTCCTTCAGGGGCCCCAACGGCTACACCTTC	CASSSFRGPNGYTF
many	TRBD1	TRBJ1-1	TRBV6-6	TGTGCCAGCAGTTACCGACAATTTACCTACAGGGGGCGCGGGAACACTGAAGCTTTCTTT	CASSYRQFTYRGRGNTEAFF
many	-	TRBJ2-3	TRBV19	TGTGCCAGTAGTACCTCCCCCGGGGTGGCAGATACGCAGTATTTT	CASSTSPGVADTQYF
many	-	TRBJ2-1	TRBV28	TGTGCCAGCAGTTCCCACTGGACACAGCAGTTCTTC	CASSSHWTQQFF
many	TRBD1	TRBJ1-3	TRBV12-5	TGTGCTAGTGGAAAGGACAGGGTCCCCTCTGGAAACACCATATATTTT	CASGKDRVPSGNTIYF
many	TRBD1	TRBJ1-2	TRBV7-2	TGTGCCAGCAGCTCTGACAGGGGCTATGGCTACACCTTC	CASSSDRGYGYTF
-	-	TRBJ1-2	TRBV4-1	TGCGCCAGCAGTCAAAGAGGCCTGAACGTGTGGGGCTCTGGCTACACCTTC	CASSQRGLNVWGSGYTF
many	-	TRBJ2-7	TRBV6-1	TGTGCCAGCAGTGAAGGGGGGGGCCTCGAGCAGTACTTC	CASSEGGGLEQYF
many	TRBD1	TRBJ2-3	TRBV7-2	TGTGCCAGCAGCCCCATCGGGACAGGAAAGACGGATACGCAGTATTTT	CASSPIGTGKTDTQYF
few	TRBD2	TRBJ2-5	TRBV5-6	TGTGCCAGCAGCTTGGCGTCTAGCGGGAGTGGGGAGACCCAGTACTTC	CASSLASSGSGETQYF
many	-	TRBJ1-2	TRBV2	TGTGCCAGCAGTGAAACCCTTGGGGGCTACACCTTC	CASSETLGGYTF
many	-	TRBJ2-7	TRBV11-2	TGTGCCAGCAGCTCGAATCGCTACGAGCAGTACTTC	CASSSNRYEQYF
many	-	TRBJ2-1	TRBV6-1	TGTGCCAGCAGCTCCTCACTTGTGGGGTCCTACAATGAGCAGTTCTTC	CASSSSLVGSYNEQFF
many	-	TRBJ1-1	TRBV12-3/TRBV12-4	TGTGCCAGCAGTTTAGGTTTGGCGGGGTGGAGAGACACTGAAGCTTTCTTT	CASSLGLAGWRDTEAFF
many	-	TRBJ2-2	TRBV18	TGTGCCAGCTCACCCCGAAACACCGGGGAGCTGTTTTTT	CASSPRNTGELFF
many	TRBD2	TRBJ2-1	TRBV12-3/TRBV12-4	TGTGCCAGCACCCAGATTAGCGGGGGGGCGGGCAATGAGCAGTTCTTC	CASTQISGGAGNEQFF
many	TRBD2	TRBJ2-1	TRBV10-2	TGCGCCAGCAGGACTAGCGGGGCCAGTGAGCAGTTCTTC	CASRTSGASEQFF
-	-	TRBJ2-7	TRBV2	TGTGCCAGCAGGAACTCCTACGAGCAGTACTTC	CASRNSYEQYF
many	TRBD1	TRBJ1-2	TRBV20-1	TGCAGTGCTAGAGCACAAGACAGGGCCTATGGCTACACCTTC	CSARAQDRAYGYTF
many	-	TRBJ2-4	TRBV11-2	TGTGCCAGCAGCTTAGTGGCAGGGATTGGAAACATTCAGTACTTC	CASSLVAGIGNIQYF